This TCR beta chain was sequenced for a study of blood T cell repertoires in COVID-19. The CDR3 runs 12 residues. Trimming stripped 2 bases from V and 5 bases from J, with 7 bases between. Germline assignment: CDR1 MDHEN and CDR2 SYDVKM. Using immunoSEQ multiplex PCR, the repertoire was profiled, and TCRdb retains in-frame clones only, with some absent. The table includes about 46,000 clones, more than 75% detected once. This receptor was obtained from a man between 45 and 60 years old with active COVID-19. The sequenced sample was peripheral blood. V gene TRBV28 combines with J gene TRBJ2-7; no definite D call. DNA of the CDR3: TGTGCCAGCAGTTTAATGAGAAACGAGCAGTACTTC. Translation: CASSLMRNEQYF.